The rows below give T cell receptor beta chains drawn from one sample of a study of blood T cell dynamics during melanoma immunotherapy. Clones were read by immunoSEQ multiplex PCR, and TCRdb kept only the in-frame ones, dropping some. Of some 6,700 clones listed, about 85% are singletons. Sequences were derived from blood, sampled from a patient treated with checkpoint blockade. These receptors all come from a human donor with melanoma. Some clones in this sample may be carry-over from other donors' samples. Each CDR3 is given with its conserved first and last residue. Each record gives: V gene, D gene, CDR3 protein. D genes are given only for firm matches.

v_gene: TRBV29-1; d_gene: TRBD2; CDR3aa: CSVEGGKGADTQYF
v_gene: TRBV5-1; d_gene: .; CDR3aa: CASSLTPYNEQFF
v_gene: TRBV6-5; d_gene: .; CDR3aa: CASTSPVTETQYF
v_gene: TRBV19; d_gene: TRBD1; CDR3aa: CASSIGQGAGDTQYF
v_gene: TRBV5-1; d_gene: .; CDR3aa: CASSLLGSYEQYF
v_gene: TRBV7-2; d_gene: TRBD2; CDR3aa: CASSLGLAGGPGETQYF
v_gene: TRBV5-6; d_gene: .; CDR3aa: CASSLGRGFFAGELFF
v_gene: TRBV7-2; d_gene: .; CDR3aa: CASSFSDGSYGYTF
v_gene: TRBV19; d_gene: .; CDR3aa: CASSIGHSTDTQYF
v_gene: TRBV30; d_gene: TRBD1; CDR3aa: CAWGSDRGPKREQYF
v_gene: TRBV5-6; d_gene: .; CDR3aa: CASSQAGQGNEEQYF
v_gene: TRBV5-4; d_gene: TRBD2; CDR3aa: CASSPGGAVYNEQFF
v_gene: TRBV18; d_gene: TRBD1; CDR3aa: CASSPGQGVDEQYF
v_gene: TRBV5-1; d_gene: .; CDR3aa: CASSLDQGQPQHF
v_gene: TRBV11-3; d_gene: .; CDR3aa: CASSPGTVNNEQFF
v_gene: TRBV20-1; d_gene: .; CDR3aa: CSASGQETQYF
v_gene: TRBV27; d_gene: TRBD2; CDR3aa: CASSLSGILAGFETQYF
v_gene: TRBV4-1; d_gene: .; CDR3aa: CASSQDSGGRYGYTF
v_gene: TRBV2; d_gene: .; CDR3aa: CASSPPLATGSHEQYF
v_gene: TRBV14; d_gene: .; CDR3aa: CASSQMGVAGYTF
v_gene: TRBV5-1; d_gene: .; CDR3aa: CASRGINGGIQYF
v_gene: TRBV27; d_gene: TRBD1; CDR3aa: CASSSPGQGAKGYF
v_gene: TRBV19; d_gene: .; CDR3aa: CASTPGEGRSNQPQHF
v_gene: TRBV7-2; d_gene: TRBD1; CDR3aa: CASSSTGQAKFF